These 8 T cell receptor beta chains share one sample of origin, sequenced in a study of blood T cell repertoires in COVID-19. Here immunoSEQ multiplex PCR was the method, and the copy in TCRdb shows in-frame clones only, minus some. This sample has about 280,000 clones; around 86% occur once, and the top ten carry roughly 8%. Sequenced: peripheral blood. The origin of the receptors is a man aged 40-49 years with active or convalescent COVID-19.

The V gene is TRBV19, the J gene TRBJ1-6, with 8 bases fitting TRBD1. This CDR3 spans 14 amino acids. The ends lost 5 bases at V and 7 bases at J; junction bases unmatched: 4. Germline CDR1 reads LNHDA; CDR2 reads SQIVND (reference sequence). CDR3 sequence (DNA): TGTGCCAGTAGTCAGGGGGCTAGGAATTCACCCCTCCACTTT. Protein product: CASSQGARNSPLHF.

J is TRBJ2-2 and V is TRBV19; TRBD2 matches 7 bases. Unmatched junction bases numbered 0, after V lost 1 base and J lost 1 base. Germline V gives CDR1 LNHDA, CDR2 SQIVND (reference sequence). This CDR3 region has 15 residues. CDR3 coding DNA: TGTGCCAGTAGTATAGCGGGAGGGAACACCGGGGAGCTGTTTTTT. Encoded protein: CASSIAGGNTGELFF.

This clone is a singleton in its sample. This sequence joins TRBV24-1 and TRBJ2-7; TRBD2 agrees at 12 bases. The CDR3 extends over 17 amino acids. After removal of 4 bases from V and 7 bases from J, the junction contained 13 bases not matched to a gene. The germline V gene has CDR1 KGHDR and CDR2 SFDVKD. The CDR3 loop reads CATSDRGTSGLTWEQYF. The CDR3 region has the DNA TGTGCCACCAGTGACCGGGGGACTAGCGGGCTAACGTGGGAGCAGTACTTC.

The chain is built from TRBV6-6 and TRBJ1-3; TRBD1 might be the D (6 bases). This CDR3 is built from 17 residues. V dropped 5 bases and J dropped 2 bases, with 19 bases sitting between them. Germline values: CDR1 MNHNY, CDR2 SVGAGI (reference sequence). The CDR3 is CASSPEVQGFTGNTIYF. The CDR3 coding sequence is TGTGCCAGCAGTCCCGAGGTGCAGGGGTTCACTGGAAACACCATATATTTT.

The rearrangement links TRBV3-1 (or the pseudogene TRBV3-2) to TRBJ2-7; 14 nucleotides agree with TRBD2. Germline CDR1 and CDR2: LGHDT and YNNKEL (reference sequence). The CDR3 covers 21 residues. J gave up 0 bases and V 5 bases, and 18 bases lay outside the gene matches. The CDR3 nucleotides read TGTGCCAGCAGCAACAGATCATGGGGACTAGCGGGAGTCTCTAACTCCTACGAGCAGTACTTC. As protein: CASSNRSWGLAGVSNSYEQYF.

The gene calls are TRBV2 and TRBJ2-1; possibly TRBD1 for D (6 bases). Looked up from germline, CDR1 is SNHLY and CDR2 is FYNNEI. Trimming took 3 bases from V and 5 from J, leaving 17 bases between them. The CDR3 covers 16 residues. The chain's CDR3 is CASSDGNRARHNEQFF. Here the CDR3 DNA reads TGTGCCAGCAGTGATGGGAACAGGGCAAGACACAATGAGCAGTTCTTC.

About this clone: Additional DNA sequences in this sample encode the identical CDR3. The rearrangement joins TRBV9 to TRBJ1-6; D gene uncertain. The CDR3 runs 14 residues. Germline loops: CDR1 SGDLS, CDR2 YYNGEE. The V end lost 2 bases, the J end lost 5 bases, and 8 bases lay between the germline ends. DNA for the CDR3: TGTGCCAGCAGCGTGGGAGGTGATAATTCACCCCTCCACTTT. As protein: CASSVGGDNSPLHF.

CDR3 amino acids: CASSPRGAGLNEQFF. In DNA form, the CDR3 reads TGTGCCAGCAGCCCCCGGGGGGCTGGCTTGAATGAGCAGTTCTTC. This chain joins TRBV7-9 and TRBJ2-1, with a possible D match to TRBD2 (7 bases). The V end was cut by 5 bases, the J end by 7 bases, with 18 bases between. CDR1 and CDR2 (germline): SEHNR, FQNEAQ (reference sequence). This CDR3 region has 15 residues.